What follows are 18 T cell receptor beta chains derived from one specimen sequenced in a study of T cell repertoires in cytomegalovirus infection. What these receptors recognize is not known. TCRdb called the reads again in MiXCR, with one record for every CDR3 protein. The repertoire includes over 100,000 distinct CDR3 sequences, roughly 30% of them detected once, and roughly 81% sits in the top ten. The source material was CD8+ T cells from cultured PBMCs, sampled from culture after CMV antigen stimulation. These receptor sequences come from a human donor in good health (CMV status not recorded). Some clones in this sample may be carry-over from other donors' samples.

The rearrangement joins TRBV7-6 to TRBJ1-1; the match to TRBD1 covers 7 bases. The CDR3 extends over 13 amino acids. Germline V gene lookup returns CDR1 SGHVS and CDR2 FNYEAQ. J gave up 8 bases and V 5 bases, and 8 bases lay outside the gene matches. This CDR3 is CASSLEVTGEAFF. The CDR3 region has the DNA TGTGCCAGCAGCCTAGAAGTGACAGGGGAAGCTTTCTTT.

This clonotype was counted ten times or more. The V call is TRBV7-6, the J call TRBJ1-1, with D possibly TRBD1 on 5 matching bases. CDR3 length: 16 amino acids. Trimming cost V 1 base and J 5 bases, with 17 bases left between them. Germline V gene lookup returns CDR1 SGHVS and CDR2 FNYEAQ. Here the CDR3 DNA reads TGTGCCAGCAGCTTAGGCGGGGGGATCCCGGGGACTGAAGCTTTCTTT. It specifies CASSLGGGIPGTEAFF. The full variable domain, completed using reference TRBV7-6 and TRBJ1-1, is GAGVSQSPRYKVTKRGQDVALRCDPISGHVSLYWYRQALGQGPEFLTYFNYEAQQDKSGLPNDRFSAERPEGSISTLTIQRTEQRDSAMYRCASSLGGGIPGTEAFFGQGTRLTVV.

The table lists this clonotype with many counts. This chain links TRBV28 with TRBJ1-2; 7 bases align to TRBD1. V dropped 4 bases and J dropped 0; count of bases not matched to a gene: 11. The CDR3 covers 17 residues. Germline CDR1 and CDR2: MDHEN and SYDVKM. CDR3 nucleotides: TGTGCCAGCAGTTCCCCATTTCGGACAGGTTCTAACTATGGCTACACCTTC. Amino acids: CASSSPFRTGSNYGYTF.

The chain combines TRBV27 with TRBJ1-5; D remains ambiguous. Trimming stripped 8 bases from V and 7 bases from J, with 18 bases between. The CDR3 has 14 amino acids. CDR1 MNHEY and CDR2 SMNVEV come from the germline V gene (reference sequence). CDR3 region: CASAKEGFKQPQHF. CDR3 coding DNA: TGTGCCAGCGCTAAGGAAGGGTTTAAGCAGCCCCAGCATTTT.

This sequence joins TRBV7-9 and TRBJ1-6, with 7 nucleotides matching TRBD1. Looked up from germline, CDR1 is SEHNR and CDR2 is FQNEAQ (reference sequence). Trimming took 5 bases from V and 0 from J; bases not matched to a gene: 10. The CDR3 loop spans 18 amino acids. The CDR3 region is CASSVDRASSSYNSPLHF. CDR3 DNA: TGTGCCAGCAGCGTAGACAGGGCTTCAAGCTCCTATAATTCACCCCTCCACTTT.

This clonotype was counted between two and nine times. The chain combines TRBV19 with TRBJ2-7, with 7 bases matching TRBD1. There are 14 residues in the CDR3. Germline V CDR1 and CDR2: LNHDA, SQIVND (reference sequence). The J segment lost 2 bases and the V segment lost 6 bases, leaving 7 bases of the junction unmatched. The CDR3 is CASSQRQGPYEQYF. CDR3 in DNA: TGTGCCAGTAGCCAGCGACAGGGACCCTACGAGCAGTACTTC.

This clonotype has more than one count but fewer than ten. The chain couples TRBV27 to TRBJ2-3; D gene uncertain. The CDR3 is made up of 13 amino acids. Germline V CDR1 and CDR2: MNHEY, SMNVEV (reference sequence). V was cut by 5 bases and J by 7 bases, with 13 bases left in between. The CDR3 protein is CASSPAPANTQYF. The CDR3 DNA sequence: TGTGCCAGCAGTCCCGCCCCCGCAAATACGCAGTATTTT.

This sequence joins TRBV6-1 and TRBJ2-7; a weak D match, TRBD2 (6 bases). Germline lookup yields CDR1 MNHNS and CDR2 SASEGT. The CDR3 contains 15 residues. The V gene lost 7 bases and the J gene lost 0 bases, with 16 bases spanning the gap. Here the CDR3 DNA reads TGTGCCAGCAATATCGGGACTCCTTACTCCTACGAGCAGTACTTC. It specifies CASNIGTPYSYEQYF.

This clonotype has just one count. The chain is built from TRBV29-1 and TRBJ2-5; D may correspond to TRBD1 or TRBD2 (5 bases each). The V gene lost 4 bases and the J gene lost 3 bases, with 15 bases spanning the gap. Per germline, CDR1 SQVTM and CDR2 ANQGSEA. The CDR3 is 14 amino acids. The CDR3 loop reads CSVVLWGTEETQYF. CDR3 nucleotide sequence: TGCAGCGTTGTCCTGTGGGGGACCGAAGAGACCCAGTACTTC. The complete variable domain, with remaining parts taken from reference TRBV29-1 and TRBJ2-5, reads SAVISQKPSRDICQRGTSLTIQCQVDSQVTMMFWYRQQPGQSLTLIATANQGSEATYESGFVIDKFPISRPNLTFSTLTVSNMSPEDSSIYLCSVVLWGTEETQYFGPGTRLLVL.

The chain employs TRBV28 and TRBJ2-7; TRBD2 matches at 8 bases. Germline assignment: CDR1 MDHEN and CDR2 SYDVKM. With V trimmed by 3 bases and J by 1 base, 5 bases remained unmatched. The CDR3 extends over 15 amino acids. The CDR3 region has the DNA TGTGCCAGCAGTTTTTCTACTAGCGGATCCTACGAGCAGTACTTC. Encoded protein: CASSFSTSGSYEQYF.

This clonotype was found a few times. The chain uses TRBV7-8 and TRBJ1-3, with D uncertain. The V and J ends lost 1 base and 2 bases respectively, with 18 bases between them. CDR3 length: 18 residues. Germline-derived CDR1 and CDR2 are SGHVS and FQNEAQ. In DNA, the CDR3 is TGTGCCAGCAGCTTAGTTGGGCCCCTCGCTAGCGCTGGAAACACCATATATTTT. This sequence encodes CASSLVGPLASAGNTIYF. The whole variable domain, remainder taken from reference TRBV7-8 and TRBJ1-3, is GAGVSQSPRYKVAKRGQDVALRCDPISGHVSLFWYQQALGQGPEFLTYFQNEAQLDKSGLPSDRFFAERPEGSVSTLKIQRTQQEDSAVYLCASSLVGPLASAGNTIYFGEGSWLTVV.

A few counts support this clonotype. The chain has TRBV30 and TRBJ2-7; weak D call: TRBD1 (5 bases). The ends were cut back, 1 base at V and 0 bases at J, with 10 bases in the middle. CDR1 is GTSNPN and CDR2 is SVGIG in the germline V gene (reference sequence). The CDR3 extends over 14 amino acids. CDR3 sequence: CAWSAPGNSYEQYF. CDR3 nucleotide sequence: TGTGCCTGGAGTGCCCCAGGGAACTCCTACGAGCAGTACTTC.

The J gene is TRBJ2-7, the V gene TRBV7-6; D call uncertain. The CDR3 extends over 13 amino acids. The V end was cut by 3 bases, the J end by 5 bases, with 11 bases between. The germline V gene has CDR1 SGHVS and CDR2 FNYEAQ. CDR3 DNA sequence: TGTGCCAGCAGCTTTGGCAGGTCTGACGAGCAGTACTTC. Translated: CASSFGRSDEQYF.

This clonotype was seen at least ten times. The rearrangement uses TRBV7-6 and TRBJ2-3; D uncertain. V lost 4 bases to trimming and J lost 5 bases, with 22 bases between them. Germline V gives CDR1 SGHVS, CDR2 FNYEAQ. CDR3 length equals 17 residues. The CDR3 DNA reads as TGTGCCAGCAGCTCCGCCCTTGGGATAGGAATAGGAGATACGCAGTATTTT. This sequence encodes CASSSALGIGIGDTQYF.

The genes are TRBV7-8 and TRBJ2-2; D is unresolved. The V gene's germline CDR1 is SGHVS and CDR2 FQNEAQ. The CDR3 extends over 15 amino acids. V was cut by 3 bases and J by 0 bases, with 8 bases left in between. The DNA for the CDR3 is TGTGCCAGCAGCTTGGGCAGCCCGAACACCGGGGAGCTGTTTTTT. It translates to CASSLGSPNTGELFF.

The rearrangement links TRBV19 to TRBJ2-1, with TRBD1 as a possible D gene (5 bases). CDR1 is LNHDA and CDR2 is SQIVND in the germline V gene (reference sequence). The CDR3 extends over 12 amino acids. Trimming removed 7 bases at V and 8 bases at J, with 12 bases between. The CDR3 reads CASTPSGHEQFF. The DNA for the CDR3 is TGTGCCAGTACCCCCTCAGGGCATGAGCAGTTCTTC.

J is TRBJ2-1 and V is TRBV7-8, with TRBD1 identical over 11 bases. Trimming took 5 bases from V and 6 from J; bases not matched to a gene: 3. The CDR3 consists of 14 residues. Germline V gives CDR1 SGHVS, CDR2 FQNEAQ. Here the CDR3 reads CASSPGTGGNEQFF. Here the CDR3 DNA reads TGTGCCAGCAGCCCAGGGACAGGGGGCAATGAGCAGTTCTTC. The complete variable domain, with remaining parts taken from reference TRBV7-8 and TRBJ2-1, reads GAGVSQSPRYKVAKRGQDVALRCDPISGHVSLFWYQQALGQGPEFLTYFQNEAQLDKSGLPSDRFFAERPEGSVSTLKIQRTQQEDSAVYLCASSPGTGGNEQFFGPGTRLTVL.

The table lists this clonotype with a few counts. The V and J genes are TRBV10-3 and TRBJ2-1; 8 bases align to TRBD2. With V trimmed by 3 bases and J by 8 bases, 9 bases remained unmatched. Looked up from germline, CDR1 is ENHRY and CDR2 is SYGVKD. This CDR3 is 15 amino acids long. The CDR3 DNA is TGTGCCATCAGTGAACTATGGACTAGCTCCGATGAGCAGTTCTTC. Amino acid sequence: CAISELWTSSDEQFF.